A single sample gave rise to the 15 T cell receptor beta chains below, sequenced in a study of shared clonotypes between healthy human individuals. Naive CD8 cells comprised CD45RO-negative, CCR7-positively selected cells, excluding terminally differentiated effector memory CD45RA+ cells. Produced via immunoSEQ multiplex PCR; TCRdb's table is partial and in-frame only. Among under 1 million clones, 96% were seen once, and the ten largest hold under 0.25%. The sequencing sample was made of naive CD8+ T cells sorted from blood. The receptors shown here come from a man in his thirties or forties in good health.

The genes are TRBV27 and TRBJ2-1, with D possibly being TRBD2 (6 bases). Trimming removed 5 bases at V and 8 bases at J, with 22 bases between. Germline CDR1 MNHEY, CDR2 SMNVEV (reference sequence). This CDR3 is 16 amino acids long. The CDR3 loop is CASSPRPWRAVDEQFF. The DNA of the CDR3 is TGTGCCAGCAGTCCCCGACCCTGGAGGGCCGTGGATGAGCAGTTCTTC.

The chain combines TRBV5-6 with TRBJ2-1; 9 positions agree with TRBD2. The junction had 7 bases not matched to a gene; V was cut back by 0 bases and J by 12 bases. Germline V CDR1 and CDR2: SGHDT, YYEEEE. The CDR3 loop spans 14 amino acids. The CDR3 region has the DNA TGTGCCAGCAGCTTGGGACTAGCGGAGAATTCGCAGTTCTTC. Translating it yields CASSLGLAENSQFF.

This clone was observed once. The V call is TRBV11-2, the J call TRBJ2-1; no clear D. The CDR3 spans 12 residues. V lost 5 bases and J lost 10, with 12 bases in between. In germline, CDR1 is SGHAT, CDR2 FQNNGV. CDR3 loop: CASSQWSGEQFF. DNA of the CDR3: TGTGCCAGCAGCCAGTGGAGTGGCGAGCAGTTCTTC.

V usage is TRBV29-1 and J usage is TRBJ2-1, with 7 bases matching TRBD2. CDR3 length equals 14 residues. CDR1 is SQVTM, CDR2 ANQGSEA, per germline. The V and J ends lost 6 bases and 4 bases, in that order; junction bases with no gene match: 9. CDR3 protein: CSVFSGRRYNEQFF. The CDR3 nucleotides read TGCAGCGTGTTTAGCGGGCGGCGTTACAATGAGCAGTTCTTC.

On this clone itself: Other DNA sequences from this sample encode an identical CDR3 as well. CDR3: CASSFSQPQHF. DNA for the CDR3: TGTGCCAGCAGTTTTTCTCAGCCCCAGCATTTT. The gene calls are TRBV28 and TRBJ1-5; no reliable D call. This CDR3 is 11 amino acids long. The germline V gene has CDR1 MDHEN and CDR2 SYDVKM. Trimming took off 3 bases at V and 6 bases at J, with 3 bases between the two ends.

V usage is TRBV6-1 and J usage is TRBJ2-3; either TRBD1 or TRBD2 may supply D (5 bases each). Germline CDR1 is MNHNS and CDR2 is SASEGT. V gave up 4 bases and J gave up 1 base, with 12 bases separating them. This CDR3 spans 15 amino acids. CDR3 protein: CASSGDVPRTDTQYF. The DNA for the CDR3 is TGTGCCAGCAGTGGGGACGTGCCCCGCACAGATACGCAGTATTTT.

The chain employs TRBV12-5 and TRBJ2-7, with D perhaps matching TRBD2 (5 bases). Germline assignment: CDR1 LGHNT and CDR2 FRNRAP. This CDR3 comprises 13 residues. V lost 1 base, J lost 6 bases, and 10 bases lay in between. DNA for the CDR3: TGTGCTAGTGGTTTGGAATTAGCGAGCGAGCAGTACTTC. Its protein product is CASGLELASEQYF.

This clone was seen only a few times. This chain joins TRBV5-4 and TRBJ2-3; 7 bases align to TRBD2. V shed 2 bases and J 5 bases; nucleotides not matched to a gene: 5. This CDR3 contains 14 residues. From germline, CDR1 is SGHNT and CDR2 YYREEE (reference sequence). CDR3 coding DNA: TGTGCCAGCAGCTTCGGGTGGGAGGGAGATACGCAGTATTTT. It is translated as CASSFGWEGDTQYF.

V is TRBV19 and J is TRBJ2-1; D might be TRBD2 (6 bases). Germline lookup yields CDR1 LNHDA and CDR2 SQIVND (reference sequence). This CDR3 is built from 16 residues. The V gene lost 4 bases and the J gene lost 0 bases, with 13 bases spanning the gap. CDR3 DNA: TGTGCCAGTAGTACTACTAGCTATAGCTCCTACAATGAGCAGTTCTTC. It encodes CASSTTSYSSYNEQFF.

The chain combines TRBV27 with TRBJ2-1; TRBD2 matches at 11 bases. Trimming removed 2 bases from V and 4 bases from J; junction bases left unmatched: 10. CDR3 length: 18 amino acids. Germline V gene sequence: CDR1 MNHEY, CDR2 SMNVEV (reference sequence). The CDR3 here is CASSLSRRGTSGYNEQFF. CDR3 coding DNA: TGTGCCAGCAGTTTAAGTCGACGCGGGACTAGCGGATACAATGAGCAGTTCTTC.

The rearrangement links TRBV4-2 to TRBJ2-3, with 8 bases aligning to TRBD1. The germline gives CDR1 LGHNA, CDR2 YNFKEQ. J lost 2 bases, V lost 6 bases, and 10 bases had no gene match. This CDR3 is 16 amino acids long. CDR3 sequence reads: CASSPQGAGITDTQYF. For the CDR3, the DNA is TGTGCCAGCAGTCCTCAGGGGGCGGGGATCACAGATACGCAGTATTTT.

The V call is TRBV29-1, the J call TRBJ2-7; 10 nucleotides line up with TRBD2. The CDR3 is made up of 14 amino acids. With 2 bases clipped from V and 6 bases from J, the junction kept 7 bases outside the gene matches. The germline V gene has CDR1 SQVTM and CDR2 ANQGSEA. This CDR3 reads CSVERLAGEGEQYF. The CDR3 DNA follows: TGCAGCGTTGAAAGGCTAGCGGGAGAGGGCGAGCAGTACTTC.

The CDR3 coding sequence is TGTGCCAGCAGTGACGGACAGGCCTTCGAGCAGTACTTC. It translates to CASSDGQAFEQYF. This chain joins TRBV6-5 and TRBJ2-7; 7 positions match TRBD1. The length of the CDR3 is 13 residues. With V trimmed by 5 bases and J by 6 bases, 7 bases remained unmatched. Per germline, CDR1 MNHEY and CDR2 SVGAGI.

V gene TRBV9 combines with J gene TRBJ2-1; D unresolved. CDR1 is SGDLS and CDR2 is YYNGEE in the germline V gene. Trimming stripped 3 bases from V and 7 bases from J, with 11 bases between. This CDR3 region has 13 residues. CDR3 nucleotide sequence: TGTGCCAGCAGCGGCCCGCTCGGGAATGAGCAGTTCTTC. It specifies CASSGPLGNEQFF.

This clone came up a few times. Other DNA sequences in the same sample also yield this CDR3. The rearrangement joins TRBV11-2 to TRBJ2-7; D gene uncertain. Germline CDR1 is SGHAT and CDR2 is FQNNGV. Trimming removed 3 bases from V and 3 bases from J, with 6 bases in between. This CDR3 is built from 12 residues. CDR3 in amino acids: CASSLGNYEQYF. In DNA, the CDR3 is TGTGCCAGCAGCTTGGGGAACTACGAGCAGTACTTC. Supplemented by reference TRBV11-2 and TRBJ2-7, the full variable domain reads EAGVAQSPRYKIIEKRQSVAFWCNPISGHATLYWYQQILGQGPKLLIQFQNNGVVDDSQLPKDRFSAERLKGVDSTLKIQPAKLEDSAVYLCASSLGNYEQYFGPGTRLTVT.